Here is one TCR beta chain with its context. This clone may be a read error of a much larger clone one base away. Since no conserved phenylalanine or tryptophan closes the CDR3, a read error is the likely cause. Construction of the TCR beta libraries employed iRepertoire HTBI primers in conjunction with Arm-PCR of CDR3 regions. TCRdb analysed the multiplex PCR reads with MiXCR anew, one entry per CDR3 protein. The sample contains around 480,000 distinct CDR3 sequences, around 15% of which appear only once. This entry comes from a study of regulatory T cells in long-lasting Graves disease. The time point: newly diagnosed GD, antithyroid drugs for less than 3 months. The TCR library was made from RNA that had been extracted from PBMCs in TRIzol. The peripheral blood volume drawn was 8.5 to 9 milliliters, and it was collected into EDTA tubes. Germline CDR1 is SEHNR and CDR2 is FQNEAQ (reference sequence). The V gene end was trimmed by 0 bases and the J gene end by 7 bases; junction bases not matched to a gene: 17. The CDR3 is made up of 20 amino acids.

These data also featured in a second study, about T cells in Graves' hyperthyroidism and ophthalmopathy.

The sequence was collected from a man between 35 and 55 years old with Graves disease. Specimen: peripheral blood mononuclear cells (PBMCs), collected at new diagnosis, from a patient treated with antithyroid drugs. This chain joins TRBV7-9 and TRBJ2-1; 11 bases match TRBD2. The CDR3 nucleotides read TGTGCCAGCAGCTTAGCCCTGGCAGGGGGTAGCGGGAGGGCCAGGAATGAGCAGTTCTTA. It yields the protein CASSLALAGGSGRARNEQFL.